What follows are 3 T cell receptor beta chains derived from one specimen sequenced in a study of cytomegalovirus exposure and HLA in healthy donors. The PCR ran on 60 Vbeta and 13 Jbeta primers. Here immunoSEQ multiplex PCR was the method, and the copy in TCRdb shows in-frame clones only, minus some. The table lists 200,000 or so clones, over 65% of them singletons. Sequencing input: PBMCs. All receptors come from a man between 18 and 35 years old in good health and CMV-seronegative.

The genes are TRBV5-5 and TRBJ1-5, with D perhaps TRBD1 (6 bases). The V end lost 4 bases, the J end lost 6 bases, and 14 bases lay between the germline ends. The CDR3 extends over 14 amino acids. Germline V gene lookup returns CDR1 SGHKS and CDR2 YYEKEE (reference sequence). Written as DNA, the CDR3 is TGTGCCAGCAGCCCGGCGGCAGGGGTTCAGCCCCAGCATTTT. Translated, it gives CASSPAAGVQPQHF.

This sequence joins TRBV19 and TRBJ1-1; D unresolved. V was clipped by 7 bases and J by 8 bases, with 17 bases between them. The CDR3 extends over 13 amino acids. CDR1 and CDR2 from the germline V gene are LNHDA and SQIVND (reference sequence). CDR3 in amino acids: CASTPLGRGEAFF. Here the CDR3 DNA reads TGTGCCAGTACCCCCTTGGGGAGAGGAGAAGCTTTCTTT.

This clone appeared once. V is TRBV10-1 and J is TRBJ2-2; D is unclear. V gave up 7 bases and J gave up 7 bases, with 10 bases separating them. This CDR3 comprises 12 residues. Germline CDR1 WNHNN, CDR2 SYGVQD (reference sequence). DNA for the CDR3: TGCGCCAGCACCCGGTTGCTCGGGGAGCTGTTTTTT. Its translation is CASTRLLGELFF.